A selection of T cell receptor beta chains follows, all from one sample in a study of T cell responses to AZD1222 COVID-19 vaccine. The method was immunoSEQ multiplex PCR; TCRdb's version includes in-frame clones alone and lacks a portion of them. Of approximately 200,000 clones detected, 80% to 95% appear once; the ten largest clones hold 3% to 4%. The starting material was peripheral blood, obtained 28 days after the second AZD1222 dose. The receptors were sampled from an adult who received the AZD1222 COVID-19 vaccine. Both conserved end residues are part of each CDR3. A D gene is named only where the DNA matches it firmly. A row's size may be missing; if present it is once, few, many or a size class.

. TRBJ2-1 TRBV6-5 . CASTLIVGNEQFF TGTGCCAGCACCCTGATCGTCGGGAATGAGCAGTTCTTC
. TRBJ1-1 TRBV28 . CASSSEFLREAFF TGTGCCAGCAGTTCCGAGTTTCTTCGTGAAGCTTTCTTT
. TRBJ2-3 TRBV24-1 once CATSDLGGNTDTQYF TGTGCCACCAGTGATTTGGGGGGGAACACAGATACGCAGTATTTT
. TRBJ2-7 TRBV11-1 . CASSLDGTYEQYF TGTGCCAGCAGCTTAGACGGAACCTACGAGCAGTACTTC
TRBD1 TRBJ2-6 TRBV2 few CASSDGTGLWGANVLTF TGTGCCAGCAGTGACGGGACAGGCCTTTGGGGGGCCAACGTCCTGACTTTC
TRBD2 TRBJ2-2 TRBV6-5 . CASSWRGGAGELFF TGTGCCAGCAGTTGGCGGGGGGGCGCCGGGGAGCTGTTTTTT
. TRBJ1-1 TRBV6-2/TRBV6-3 . CASSQGQNTEAFF TGTGCCAGCAGTCAGGGACAGAACACTGAAGCTTTCTTT
. TRBJ2-7 TRBV5-4 . CASSLSRTLSEQYF TGTGCCAGCAGCTTGTCCAGGACGCTATCGGAGCAGTACTTC
. TRBJ2-3 TRBV5-1 . CASSPTGRDTDTQYF TGCGCCAGCAGCCCGACAGGGAGGGACACAGATACGCAGTATTTT
TRBD2 TRBJ2-7 TRBV27 . CASRADRLASYEQYF TGTGCCAGCAGAGCTGATCGACTAGCGTCCTACGAGCAGTACTTC
. TRBJ2-3 TRBV27 . CASSLSGFADTQYF TGTGCCAGCAGTTTAAGTGGCTTCGCAGATACGCAGTATTTT
TRBD1 TRBJ1-1 TRBV28 . CASSFRLGQGFTEAFF TGTGCCAGCAGTTTTAGGTTGGGACAGGGGTTTACTGAAGCTTTCTTT
. TRBJ1-5 TRBV28 . CASSLGSGWGQPQHF TGTGCCAGCAGTTTAGGTTCCGGGTGGGGGCAGCCCCAGCATTTT
TRBD1 TRBJ2-1 TRBV13 . CASSLEGDRSYNEQFF TGTGCCAGCAGCTTAGAAGGGGACAGGAGCTACAATGAGCAGTTCTTC
. TRBJ1-1 TRBV6-5 once CASRSEQRNTEAFF TGTGCCAGCAGATCGGAACAACGAAACACTGAAGCTTTCTTT
. TRBJ2-5 TRBV30 . CAWKGPKETQYF TGTGCCTGGAAGGGGCCAAAAGAGACCCAGTACTTC
TRBD2 TRBJ2-7 TRBV5-1 . CASSFGTSEYEQYF TGCGCCAGCAGTTTCGGGACTAGCGAATACGAGCAGTACTTC
TRBD2 TRBJ2-7 TRBV10-1 few CASSEGSSGRESQYF TGCGCCAGCAGTGAGGGGTCTAGCGGGAGAGAGAGTCAATACTTC
. TRBJ2-3 TRBV6-5 . CASRSGRPGDTQYF TGTGCCAGCAGGAGTGGGAGGCCGGGAGATACGCAGTATTTT
. TRBJ1-1 TRBV7-8 . CASSLLAKEVMNTEAFF TGTGCCAGCAGCTTACTCGCCAAAGAGGTGATGAACACTGAAGCTTTCTTT
. TRBJ1-1 TRBV11-1 . CASSSRGGVNTEAFF TGTGCCAGCAGCTCCCGGGGGGGGGTGAACACTGAAGCTTTCTTT
. TRBJ1-6 TRBV27 . CASSFLGESPLHF TGTGCCAGCAGTTTTTTGGGGGAGTCACCCCTCCACTTT
. TRBJ2-5 TRBV7-7 . CASSPDSRETQYF TGTGCTAGCAGCCCGGACTCGCGAGAGACCCAGTACTTC
. TRBJ1-1 TRBV30 . CAWRWTDRNTEAFF TGTGCCTGGAGGTGGACAGATCGGAACACTGAAGCTTTCTTT
. TRBJ1-6 TRBV19 once CASSILDMGDSPLHF TGTGCCAGTAGTATCCTGGACATGGGGGATTCACCCCTCCACTTT
. TRBJ2-3 TRBV12-5 . CASGLVQRDTQYF TGTGCTAGTGGTTTGGTACAGAGAGATACGCAGTATTTT
. TRBJ2-5 TRBV28 . CASTPGSSYTQYF TGTGCCAGCACCCCCGGCTCTAGTTATACCCAGTACTTC
TRBD2 TRBJ2-7 TRBV28 . CASRALAAEQYF TGTGCCAGCAGAGCTCTAGCGGCCGAGCAGTACTTC
TRBD2 TRBJ2-7 TRBV5-4 . CASSATSGRSYEQYF TGTGCCAGCAGCGCGACTAGCGGGAGGTCCTACGAGCAGTACTTC
. TRBJ2-1 TRBV11-3 . CASSLTNEQFF TGTGCCAGCAGCCTAACCAATGAGCAGTTCTTC
. TRBJ2-7 TRBV28 . CASSLGGTAYEQYF TGTGCCAGCAGTTTGGGCGGGACCGCCTACGAGCAGTACTTC
. TRBJ2-5 TRBV3-1/TRBV3-2 . CASSQSGRNPQETQYF TGTGCCAGCAGCCAATCAGGACGGAACCCGCAAGAGACCCAGTACTTC
. TRBJ1-4 TRBV3-1/TRBV3-2 . CASSQRRGNEKLFF TGTGCCAGCAGCCAACGTCGGGGTAATGAAAAACTGTTTTTT
. TRBJ2-1 TRBV19 . CASRIAGRYNEQFF TGTGCCAGTAGGATCGCAGGGCGATACAATGAGCAGTTCTTC
. TRBJ1-2 TRBV2 . CASRENYGYTF TGTGCCAGCAGGGAAAACTATGGCTACACCTTC
. TRBJ2-7 TRBV7-9 few CASSSPWGLAHEQYF TGTGCCAGCAGCTCCCCATGGGGTTTGGCCCACGAGCAGTACTTC
. TRBJ1-5 TRBV12-3/TRBV12-4 . CASSLQEQPQHF TGTGCCAGCAGTTTACAAGAACAGCCCCAGCATTTT
. TRBJ2-3 TRBV4-3 . CASSQGVTPSTDTQYF TGCGCCAGCAGCCAAGGTGTCACTCCTAGCACAGATACGCAGTATTTT
. TRBJ2-1 TRBV7-3 . CASSLIGGSSYNEQFF TGTGCCAGCAGCTTAATAGGCGGGTCGTCCTACAATGAGCAGTTCTTC
TRBD1 TRBJ1-2 TRBV2 . CASYSNRDRVKRRYGYTF TGTGCCAGCTACTCCAACCGGGACAGGGTAAAAAGGAGGTATGGCTACACCTTC
. TRBJ1-6 TRBV7-9 . CASSLGDRPLGSLHF TGTGCCAGCAGCTTGGGCGACAGGCCGTTGGGGTCCCTCCACTTT
. TRBJ1-5 TRBV19 once CASSIGTPRSQPQHF TGTGCCAGTAGTATAGGGACTCCGAGGAGTCAGCCCCAGCATTTT
. TRBJ1-1 TRBV3-1/TRBV3-2 . CASSQLSRAFF TGTGCCAGCAGCCAGCTCTCCAGGGCTTTCTTT
. TRBJ2-3 TRBV25-1 . CASSQGAGASEDTQYF TGTGCCAGCAGCCAGGGGGCGGGAGCTTCTGAAGATACGCAGTATTTT
TRBD1 TRBJ1-6 TRBV3-1/TRBV3-2 few CASSQGSGTGTPHF TGTGCCAGCAGCCAAGGCTCGGGGACAGGGACTCCCCACTTT